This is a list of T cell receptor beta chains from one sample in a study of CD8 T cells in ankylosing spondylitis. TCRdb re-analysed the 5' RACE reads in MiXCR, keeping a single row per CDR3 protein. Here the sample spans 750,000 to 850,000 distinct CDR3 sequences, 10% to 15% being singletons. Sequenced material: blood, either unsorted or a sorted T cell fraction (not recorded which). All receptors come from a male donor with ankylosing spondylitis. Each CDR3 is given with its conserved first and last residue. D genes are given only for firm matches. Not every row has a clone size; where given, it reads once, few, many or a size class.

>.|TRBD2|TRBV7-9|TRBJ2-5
CASSFQLAGGETQYF
TGTGCCAGCAGCTTCCAACTAGCGGGAGGAGAGACCCAGTACTTC
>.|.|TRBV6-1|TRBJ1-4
CASSNTGITNEKLFF
TGTGCCAGCAGTAATACCGGGATTACTAATGAAAAACTGTTTTTT
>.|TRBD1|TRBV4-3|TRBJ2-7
CASSHRTGAEQYF
TGCGCCAGCAGCCACAGGACAGGGGCCGAGCAGTACTTC
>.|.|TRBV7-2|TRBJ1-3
CASSRGLISGNTIYF
TGTGCCAGCAGCAGAGGACTGATCTCTGGAAACACCATATATTTT
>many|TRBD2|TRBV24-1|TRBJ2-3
CATSDPTSGTTDTQYF
TGTGCCACCAGTGACCCGACTAGCGGGACCACAGATACGCAGTATTTT
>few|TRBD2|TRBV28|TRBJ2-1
CASIALAEEAYNEQFF
TGTGCCAGCATTGCACTAGCGGAGGAAGCCTACAATGAGCAGTTCTTC
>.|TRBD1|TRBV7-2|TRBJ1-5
CASSQQGGDQPQHF
TGTGCCAGCAGCCAACAGGGGGGAGATCAGCCCCAGCATTTT
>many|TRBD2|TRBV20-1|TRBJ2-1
CSARGGSGNSYNEQFF
TGCAGTGCTAGAGGGGGTAGCGGGAACTCCTACAATGAGCAGTTCTTC
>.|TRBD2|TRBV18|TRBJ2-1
CASSPPGGRRNEQFF
TGTGCCAGCTCACCACCTGGCGGGAGAAGAAATGAGCAGTTCTTC
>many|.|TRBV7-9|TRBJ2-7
CASSRRGVYEQYF
TGTGCCAGCAGTCGGAGGGGGGTCTACGAGCAGTACTTC
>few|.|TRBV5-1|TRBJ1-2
CASSLRQVDYGYTF
TGCGCCAGCAGCCTCAGACAGGTGGATTATGGCTACACCTTC
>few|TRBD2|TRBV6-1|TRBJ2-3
CASRGGRFYTDTQYF
TGTGCCAGCAGGGGGGGGAGATTCTACACAGATACGCAGTATTTT
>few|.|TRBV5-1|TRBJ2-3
CASSAPRRTDTQYF
TGCGCCAGCAGCGCCCCGAGAAGGACAGATACGCAGTATTTT
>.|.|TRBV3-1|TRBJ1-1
CASSQGPGMGAEAFF
TGTGCCAGCAGCCAAGGTCCGGGGATGGGCGCTGAAGCTTTCTTT
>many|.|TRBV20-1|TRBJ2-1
CSAPSEVANLNEQFF
TGCAGTGCCCCCTCTGAGGTAGCGAATCTCAATGAGCAGTTCTTC
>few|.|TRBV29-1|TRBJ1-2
CSVGQMLNYGYTF
TGCAGCGTTGGGCAGATGCTTAACTATGGCTACACCTTC
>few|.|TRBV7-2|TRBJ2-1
CASSLRREDEQFF
TGTGCCAGCAGCTTACGCCGAGAGGATGAGCAGTTCTTC
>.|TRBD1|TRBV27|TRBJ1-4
CASSLWGQENEKLFF
TGTGCCAGCAGTTTATGGGGACAGGAAAATGAAAAACTGTTTTTT
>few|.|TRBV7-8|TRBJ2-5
CASSLVWEETQYF
TGTGCCAGCAGCTTAGTGTGGGAAGAGACCCAGTACTTC
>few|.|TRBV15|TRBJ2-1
CATSRDSGEQFF
TGTGCCACCAGCAGAGATAGTGGAGAGCAGTTCTTC
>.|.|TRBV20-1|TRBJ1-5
CSARRGLYVNQPQHF
TGCAGTGCTAGGAGGGGATTATATGTCAATCAGCCCCAGCATTTT
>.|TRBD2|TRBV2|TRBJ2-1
CASGGLESEQFF
TGTGCCAGCGGGGGACTAGAGAGTGAGCAGTTCTTC
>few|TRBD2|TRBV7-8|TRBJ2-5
CASSLRTSGAEETQYF
TGTGCCAGCAGCCTACGCACTAGCGGGGCAGAGGAGACCCAGTACTTC
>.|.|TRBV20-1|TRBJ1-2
CSAREAWGQATGYTF
TGCAGTGCTAGGGAGGCTTGGGGGCAGGCTACGGGCTACACCTTC
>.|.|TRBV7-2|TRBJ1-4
CASRQKVREKLFF
TGTGCCAGCAGGCAAAAGGTCAGGGAAAAACTGTTTTTT
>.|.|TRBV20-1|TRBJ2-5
CSARAAYTQGTQYF
TGCAGTGCTAGAGCCGCGTACACCCAAGGGACCCAGTACTTC
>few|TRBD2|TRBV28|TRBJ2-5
CASSLLAAYQETQYF
TGTGCCAGCAGTTTGCTAGCGGCGTACCAAGAGACCCAGTACTTC
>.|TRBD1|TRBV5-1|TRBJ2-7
CASSTPDRGGYEQYF
TGCGCCAGCAGCACCCCGGACAGGGGGGGTTACGAGCAGTACTTC
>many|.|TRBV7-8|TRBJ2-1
CASALLSHEQFF
TGTGCCAGCGCCCTATTGTCCCATGAGCAGTTCTTC
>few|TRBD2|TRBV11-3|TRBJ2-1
CASSLWASGVNEQFF
TGTGCCAGCAGCTTATGGGCTAGCGGGGTCAATGAGCAGTTCTTC
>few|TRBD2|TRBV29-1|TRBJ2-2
CSVDRSGGTGELFF
TGCAGCGTTGACCGGAGCGGGGGGACCGGGGAGCTGTTTTTT
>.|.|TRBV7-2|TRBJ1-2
CASSLEAREEGYTF
TGTGCCAGCAGCTTAGAAGCTCGGGAGGAAGGCTACACCTTC
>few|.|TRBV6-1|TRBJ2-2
CASKPGMTANTGELFF
TGTGCCAGCAAACCGGGTATGACAGCGAACACCGGGGAGCTGTTTTTT
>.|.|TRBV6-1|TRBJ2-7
CASSHDSTYEQYF
TGTGCCAGCAGCCATGACAGCACCTACGAGCAGTACTTC
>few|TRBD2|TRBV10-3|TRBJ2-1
CAISESVGEGLDEQFF
TGTGCCATCAGTGAGTCCGTGGGGGAGGGCCTCGACGAGCAGTTCTTC
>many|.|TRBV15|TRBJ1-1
CATSKLGPMGTEAFF
TGTGCCACCAGCAAACTAGGCCCCATGGGGACTGAAGCTTTCTTT
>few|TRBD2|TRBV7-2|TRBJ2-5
CASSLQRGGPRETQYF
TGTGCCAGCAGCTTACAACGGGGGGGCCCACGAGAGACCCAGTACTTC
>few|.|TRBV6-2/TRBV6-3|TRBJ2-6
CAHGEFAGANVLTF
TGTGCACACGGCGAATTTGCCGGGGCCAACGTCCTGACTTTC
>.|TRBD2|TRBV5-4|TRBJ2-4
CASRNSGGDWAKNIQYF
TGTGCCAGCAGAAATAGCGGGGGGGATTGGGCCAAAAACATTCAGTACTTC
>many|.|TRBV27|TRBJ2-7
CASSSQGIVSYEQYF
TGTGCCAGCAGTTCACAGGGAATTGTCTCCTACGAGCAGTACTTC
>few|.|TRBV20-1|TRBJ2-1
CSANQRGYNEQFF
TGCAGTGCTAACCAGAGGGGATACAATGAGCAGTTCTTC
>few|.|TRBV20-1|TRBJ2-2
CSASPPGGTGELFF
TGCAGTGCTAGCCCACCCGGGGGCACCGGGGAGCTGTTTTTT
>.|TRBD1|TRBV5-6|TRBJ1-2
CASSLALTGVDGYTF
TGTGCCAGCAGCTTAGCCTTGACAGGGGTAGATGGCTACACCTTC
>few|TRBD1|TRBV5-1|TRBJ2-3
CASSRTGVNTDTQYF
TGCGCCAGCAGCAGGACAGGGGTGAACACAGATACGCAGTATTTT
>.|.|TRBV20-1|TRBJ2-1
CSARETGSGQFF
TGCAGTGCTAGGGAAACGGGATCCGGGCAGTTCTTC
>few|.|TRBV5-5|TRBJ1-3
CASSLLWDSGNTIYF
TGTGCCAGCAGCTTGCTGTGGGACTCTGGAAACACCATATATTTT
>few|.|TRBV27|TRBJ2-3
CASSLFGASGPSTDTQYF
TGTGCCAGCAGTTTATTCGGTGCCTCGGGACCTAGCACAGATACGCAGTATTTT
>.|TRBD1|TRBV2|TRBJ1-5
CASSEVGQGLPQHF
TGTGCCAGCAGTGAGGTGGGACAGGGTCTACCCCAGCATTTT
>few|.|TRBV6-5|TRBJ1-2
CASSYSSGIDGYTF
TGTGCCAGCAGTTACTCGTCGGGCATCGATGGCTACACCTTC
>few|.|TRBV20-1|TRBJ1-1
CSARWQTEAFF
TGCAGTGCTAGATGGCAAACTGAAGCTTTCTTT
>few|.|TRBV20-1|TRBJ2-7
CSASSGTVTYEQYF
TGCAGTGCTAGCTCCGGGACGGTCACCTACGAGCAGTACTTC
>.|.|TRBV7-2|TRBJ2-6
CASSLDVAGANVLTF
TGTGCCAGCAGCTTAGATGTGGCTGGGGCCAACGTCCTGACTTTC
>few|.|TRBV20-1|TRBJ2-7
CSAGRPIGRSYEQYF
TGCAGTGCTGGAAGACCTATCGGCAGATCCTACGAGCAGTACTTC